Each of the 21 T cell receptor beta chains below was sequenced from the same sample in a study of control samples from healthy donors and cancer patients. Profiled with immunoSEQ multiplex PCR; TCRdb holds only in-frame clones, not every one. This sample has 40,000 to 50,000 clones, with roughly 94% found just once. The specimen was blood. The receptors here all came from a man aged 60 to 75 in good health.

The chain couples TRBV7-3 to TRBJ2-3; D is perhaps TRBD1 (5 bases). The germline gives CDR1 SGHTA, CDR2 FQGTGA. The CDR3 sequence is 14 residues long. V was shortened by 1 base and J by 4 bases, with 9 bases between the two germline ends. As DNA, the CDR3 is TGTGCCAGCAGCTTAAACAGGAGATCAGATACGCAGTATTTT. It codes for CASSLNRRSDTQYF.

V and J are TRBV14 and TRBJ2-3; D is tentatively TRBD1 or TRBD2 (6 bases each). The CDR3 sequence is 13 residues long. Trimming removed 8 bases from V and 2 bases from J, with 11 bases in between. CDR1 SGHDN and CDR2 FVKESK come from the germline V gene. This CDR3 is CASRGLATDTQYF. In nucleotides, the CDR3 is TGTGCCAGCCGGGGGCTGGCCACAGATACGCAGTATTTT.

V gene TRBV5-1 combines with J gene TRBJ2-2; D gene ambiguous. Germline V gene lookup returns CDR1 SGHRS and CDR2 YFSETQ. V shed 5 bases and J shed 3 bases, with 5 bases lying between them. There are 12 residues in the CDR3. The CDR3 is CASSFDTGELFF. For the CDR3, the DNA is TGCGCCAGCAGTTTCGACACCGGGGAGCTGTTTTTT.

CDR3 DNA sequence: TGTGCCAGCAGCGTAGCGGGGATCACAGATACGCAGTATTTT. Translation: CASSVAGITDTQYF. The genes are TRBV9 and TRBJ2-3; D may be TRBD2 (5 bases). From germline, CDR1 is SGDLS and CDR2 YYNGEE. The CDR3 loop spans 14 amino acids. V was cut by 0 bases and J by 2 bases, with 7 bases left in between.

The chain links TRBV7-2 to TRBJ2-2; D possibly corresponds to TRBD1 (6 bases). The CDR3 covers 16 residues. Germline loops: CDR1 SGHTA, CDR2 FQGNSA. Trimming left V 4 bases short and J 4 bases short, with 16 bases between. CDR3 DNA sequence: TGTGCCAGCAGCTACAGGACAGTGACCGGCACCGGGGAGCTGTTTTTT. It yields the protein CASSYRTVTGTGELFF.

The count of this clone is one. This chain connects TRBV6-4 to TRBJ2-1; possible D gene TRBD2, 6 bases. CDR1 is MRHNA and CDR2 is SNTAGT in the germline V gene. This CDR3 comprises 15 residues. Trimming removed 0 bases at V and 0 bases at J, with 6 bases between. The CDR3: CASSDSSGSYNEQFF. DNA for the CDR3: TGTGCCAGCAGTGACTCTAGCGGCTCCTACAATGAGCAGTTCTTC.

This clone came up once. The chain joins TRBV4-2 to TRBJ1-5; D perhaps matches TRBD1 (6 bases). Trimming took 0 bases from V and 9 from J, leaving 12 bases between them. This CDR3 has 14 residues. Per the germline V gene, CDR1 is LGHNA and CDR2 is YNFKEQ. The CDR3 DNA reads as TGTGCCAGCAGCCAAGAAGGGGGTGTAGGGCCCCAGCATTTT. Translating it yields CASSQEGGVGPQHF.

The gene calls are TRBV11-3 and TRBJ1-5; D uncertain. The CDR3 sequence is 13 residues long. V lost 5 bases to trimming and J lost 1 base, with 6 bases between them. The germline V gene encodes CDR1 SGHNT and CDR2 YENEEA. CDR3 amino acids: CASSPDSNQPQHF. In DNA form, the CDR3 reads TGTGCCAGCAGCCCGGACAGCAATCAGCCCCAGCATTTT.

The V gene is TRBV5-1, the J gene TRBJ2-4, with 9 bases aligning to TRBD1. V lost 4 bases to trimming and J lost 8 bases; unmatched junction nucleotides: 13. The CDR3 is made up of 16 amino acids. Per germline, CDR1 SGHRS and CDR2 YFSETQ. The CDR3 loop reads CASSLRPGDRADIQYF. CDR3 DNA sequence: TGCGCCAGCAGCCTTCGGCCTGGGGACAGGGCGGACATTCAGTACTTC.

There are a few counts of this clone. This chain connects TRBV7-9 to TRBJ1-1; D gene uncertain. The CDR3 has 14 residues. The V gene lost 4 bases and the J gene lost 1 base, with 10 bases spanning the gap. CDR1 SEHNR and CDR2 FQNEAQ come from the germline V gene (reference sequence). CDR3 residues: CASSSISGNTEAFF. CDR3 nucleotides: TGTGCCAGCAGCTCAATTTCTGGGAACACTGAAGCTTTCTTT.

V usage is TRBV13 and J usage is TRBJ2-7; 10 bases match TRBD2. Germline V gene sequence: CDR1 PRHDT, CDR2 FYEKMQ (reference sequence). V was clipped by 5 bases and J by 3 bases; unmatched bases: 10. The CDR3 spans 16 residues. In DNA, the CDR3 is TGTGCCAGCAGCCAAAGGGCTAGCGGGAGCGACTACGAGCAGTACTTC. Translated, it gives CASSQRASGSDYEQYF. Drawing the rest from reference TRBV13 and TRBJ2-7, the complete variable domain is AAGVIQSPRHLIKEKRETATLKCYPIPRHDTVYWYQQGPGQDPQFLISFYEKMQSDKGSIPDRFSAQQFSDYHSELNMSSLELGDSALYFCASSQRASGSDYEQYFGPGTRLTVT.

The chain employs TRBV6-5 and TRBJ2-2; no clear D. V was cut by 5 bases and J by 0 bases, with 1 base left in between. The CDR3 has 12 residues. CDR1 is MNHEY and CDR2 is SVGAGI in the germline V gene. CDR3 in amino acids: CASSPNTGELFF. The CDR3 coding sequence is TGTGCCAGCAGTCCGAACACCGGGGAGCTGTTTTTT.

The chain is built from TRBV7-2 and TRBJ2-3; D is possibly TRBD2 (6 bases). The CDR3 is made up of 19 amino acids. The ends were cut back, 2 bases at V and 1 base at J, with 22 bases in the middle. CDR1 SGHTA and CDR2 FQGNSA come from the germline V gene. The CDR3 region has the DNA TGTGCCAGCAGCTTATTGAGCCCTGGAGGTAGCGGTGGCACAGATACGCAGTATTTT. Protein product: CASSLLSPGGSGGTDTQYF.

The V and J genes are TRBV2 and TRBJ2-3, with 12 bases that match TRBD2. Trimming removed 4 bases from V and 4 bases from J; junction bases left unmatched: 3. The CDR3 extends over 15 amino acids. Germline V gives CDR1 SNHLY, CDR2 FYNNEI. The CDR3 loop reads CASSVTSGRPDTQYF. The DNA of the CDR3 is TGTGCCAGCAGTGTAACTAGCGGGAGGCCAGATACGCAGTATTTT.

This clone was counted once. The chain joins TRBV10-3 to TRBJ1-5; perhaps TRBD1 as D (5 bases). Germline V gene lookup returns CDR1 ENHRY and CDR2 SYGVKD. There are 14 residues in the CDR3. V lost 4 bases and J 4 bases, leaving 11 bases between the germline ends. CDR3 amino acids: CAISADSRNQPQHF. In nucleotides, the CDR3 is TGTGCCATCAGTGCCGACAGTCGAAATCAGCCCCAGCATTTT.

The rearrangement uses TRBV6-5 and TRBJ1-4; tentative D call: TRBD1 (6 bases). CDR1 and CDR2 from the germline V gene are MNHEY and SVGAGI. The CDR3 runs to 15 residues. Between the trimmed V and J ends, which lost 6 bases and 4 bases, there was a span of 15 bases. The DNA for the CDR3 is TGTGCCAGCAGATCCCCAGGGGACCTTAATGAAAAACTGTTTTTT. This translates into CASRSPGDLNEKLFF.

In this sample, this clone turned up a few times. The rearrangement joins TRBV24-1 to TRBJ2-7; 12 bases line up with TRBD1. CDR1 is KGHDR and CDR2 is SFDVKD in the germline V gene. CDR3 length: 13 amino acids. V was pared by 8 bases and J by 7 bases, with 5 bases of the junction left unmatched. The CDR3 nucleotides read TGTGCCACCATGGGACAGGGGGCGGGTGAGCAGTACTTC. It codes for CATMGQGAGEQYF.

The chain couples TRBV2 to TRBJ1-4; 9 bases fit TRBD1. The CDR3 totals 13 residues. Losses at the gene ends were 8 bases for V and 4 bases for J; bases not matched to a gene: 2. Germline CDR1 and CDR2: SNHLY and FYNNEI. DNA for the CDR3: TGTGCCAGCGGGACAGGGATTAATGAAAAACTGTTTTTT. Translating gives CASGTGINEKLFF.

The chain employs TRBV10-3 and TRBJ1-3; D is possibly TRBD1 (5 bases). Germline CDR1 is ENHRY and CDR2 is SYGVKD. V dropped 0 bases and J dropped 3 bases, with 9 bases sitting between them. This CDR3 region has 15 residues. CDR3 amino acids: CAISESGRGGNTIYF. CDR3 nucleotide sequence: TGTGCCATCAGTGAGTCGGGAAGGGGTGGAAACACCATATATTTT.

The chain has TRBV18 and TRBJ1-1; weak D call: TRBD1 (5 bases). V shed 3 bases and J shed 1 base, with 15 bases lying between them. The CDR3 extends over 16 amino acids. Germline CDR1 and CDR2: KGHSH and LQKENI. The CDR3 region is CASSPSRGERNTEAFF. As DNA, the CDR3 is TGTGCCAGCTCACCCTCGCGGGGGGAGAGGAACACTGAAGCTTTCTTT.

In its sample, this clone was seen once. V is TRBV3-1 (or the pseudogene TRBV3-2) and J is TRBJ2-1, with D maybe TRBD2 (6 bases). The CDR3 loop spans 17 amino acids. CDR1 LGHDT and CDR2 YNNKEL come from the germline V gene (reference sequence). Trimming cost V 1 base and J 3 bases, with 16 bases left between them. CDR3 in DNA: TGTGCCAGCAGCCAAGGAGGGGCGGGGCTGTACTACAATGAGCAGTTCTTC. Encoded protein: CASSQGGAGLYYNEQFF.